The rows below give T cell receptor beta chains drawn from one sample of a study of blood T cell repertoires in COVID-19. Method: immunoSEQ multiplex PCR; TCRdb's copy keeps in-frame clones and lacks some. The sample gives about 320,000 clones, about 89% of which show up once; 4.5% to 5.5% is in the top ten. The material sequenced was PBMCs or T cells enriched from blood (not recorded which). These receptor sequences come from a man in his sixties who had recovered from COVID-19. The CDR3 runs from the conserved cysteine through the conserved F or W. The D gene is left open where the match is weak. The listing skips clone size in some rows; elsewhere it reads once, few, many or a size class.

>.|TRBV24-1|TRBD2|TRBJ2-2
TGTGCCACCAGTGACTCGGGACTAGCGGGCGACACCGGGGAGCTGTTTTTT
CATSDSGLAGDTGELFF
>.|TRBV7-3|TRBD1|TRBJ1-3
TGTGCCAGCAGCTTAGCTTGGACAGGGGGAGATCCGACCCCTGGAAACACCATATATTTT
CASSLAWTGGDPTPGNTIYF
>.|TRBV5-1|TRBD1|TRBJ1-1
TGCGCCAGCAGACAACAGGGGTCCACTGAAGCTTTCTTT
CASRQQGSTEAFF
>.|TRBV5-1|.|TRBJ1-4
TGCGCCAGCAGCCAGACTCCTATGCGGGAAAAACTGTTTTTT
CASSQTPMREKLFF
>.|TRBV5-1|.|TRBJ2-1
TGCGCCAGCAGCTTGGTTGGGACAAGCTCCTACAATGAGCAGTTCTTC
CASSLVGTSSYNEQFF
>.|TRBV5-4|TRBD1|TRBJ2-7
TGTGCCAGCAGCTTAAATTTCAGGGGGGAGCAGTACTTC
CASSLNFRGEQYF
>.|TRBV24-1|TRBD1|TRBJ2-1
TGTGCCACCAGTGATCCCTCCGGGACAGGGGTTCATGAGCAGTTCTTC
CATSDPSGTGVHEQFF
>.|TRBV19|TRBD2|TRBJ2-7
TGTGCCAGTAGTCCCACTAGCGGGATATTCGACGAGCAGTACTTC
CASSPTSGIFDEQYF
>.|TRBV28|.|TRBJ1-1
TGTGCCAGCAGTTTGAGGGAGAACACTGAAGCTTTCTTT
CASSLRENTEAFF
>.|TRBV28|TRBD1|TRBJ2-1
TGTGCCAGCAGTCCCCGAGACAGGGACAATGAGCAGTTCTTC
CASSPRDRDNEQFF
>.|TRBV19|.|TRBJ2-2
TGTGCCAGTAGTATCTCTTCTCCCGGGGAGCTGTTTTTT
CASSISSPGELFF
>.|TRBV5-6|TRBD1|TRBJ1-5
TGTGCCAGCAATTTACAGGGGAATCAGCCCCAGCATTTT
CASNLQGNQPQHF
>.|TRBV19|.|TRBJ2-5
TGTGCCAGTAGAGGAAACAGGGGGGGAATAGCGGACACCTCGGAGACCCAGTACTTC
CASRGNRGGIADTSETQYF
>few|TRBV5-1|TRBD2|TRBJ2-7
TGCGCCAGCAGCTCGACTAGCGGGAGCCCCTGGCAGTACTTC
CASSSTSGSPWQYF
>.|TRBV5-6|.|TRBJ2-7
TGTGCCAGCAGCTTGTACGGGACTTCCGTCTCCTACGAGCAGTACTTC
CASSLYGTSVSYEQYF
>.|TRBV6-2/TRBV6-3|TRBD2|TRBJ2-7
TGTGCCAGCAGTTACTCGGTTAGGGGGCGCACTAGCGGGAGACCCTACGAGCAGTACTTC
CASSYSVRGRTSGRPYEQYF
>.|TRBV10-3|TRBD2|TRBJ2-2
TGTGCCATCAGTGAGTCGATACTAGCGACCACCGGGGAGCTGTTTTTT
CAISESILATTGELFF
>.|TRBV5-1|TRBD2|TRBJ2-5
TGCGCCAGCAGCTCGGGGACTAGTTTGGAGACCCAGTACTTC
CASSSGTSLETQYF
>.|TRBV10-3|.|TRBJ1-1
TGTGCCATCAGTGAGGGGCTAAACACTGAAGCTTTCTTT
CAISEGLNTEAFF
>.|TRBV27|TRBD1|TRBJ1-4
TGTGCCAGCAGTTTAAGCTTACAGGGGCGGGAAAAACTGTTTTTT
CASSLSLQGREKLFF
>.|TRBV5-1|.|TRBJ1-1
TGCGCCAGCAGCTCGGGGGGCAGTTTCACTGAAGCTTTCTTT
CASSSGGSFTEAFF
>.|TRBV5-4|.|TRBJ2-7
TGTGCCAGCAGCTTGGGGGCCGACAGGATTACCTACGAGCAGTACTTC
CASSLGADRITYEQYF
>.|TRBV14|.|TRBJ2-2
TGTGCCAGCAGCCCCCTGGGCCCGAACACCGGGGAGCTGTTTTTT
CASSPLGPNTGELFF
>.|TRBV9|TRBD2|TRBJ2-2
TGTGCCAGCAGCGTAGTGTCTAGCGGAGCGAACACCGGGGAGCTGTTTTTT
CASSVVSSGANTGELFF
>.|TRBV9|.|TRBJ2-2
TGTGCCAGCAGCGTAGTTCCAGGGAACACCGGGGAGCTGTTTTTT
CASSVVPGNTGELFF
>.|TRBV7-2|TRBD1|TRBJ2-2
TGTGCCAGCAGCCGTCGACAGGGTGGCACCGGGGAGCTGTTTTTT
CASSRRQGGTGELFF
>.|TRBV7-2|.|TRBJ1-1
TGTGCCAGCAGCTTAGTGAGGGTAACTGAAGCTTTCTTT
CASSLVRVTEAFF
>.|TRBV5-6|.|TRBJ2-5
TGTGCCAGCAGCTTGAGTCCCGCGGCTCGGGAGACCCAGTACTTC
CASSLSPAARETQYF
>.|TRBV5-1|.|TRBJ2-3
TGCGCCAGCAGCTTCGCCGGTCCGTACACAGATACGCAGTATTTT
CASSFAGPYTDTQYF
>.|TRBV6-5|.|TRBJ2-2
TGTGCCAGCAGTACCCCGGGACATATAACCGGGGAGCTGTTTTTT
CASSTPGHITGELFF
>.|TRBV28|.|TRBJ2-5
TGTGCCAGCAGTCCAGCAGGGCTGTACCAAGAGACCCAGTACTTC
CASSPAGLYQETQYF
>.|TRBV5-1|.|TRBJ2-3
TGCGCCAGCAGCTTGGGTACGGGTTTGAGCACAGATACGCAGTATTTT
CASSLGTGLSTDTQYF
>once|TRBV7-3|.|TRBJ2-1
TGTGCCAGCAGCTTATACGGGATAGGGGGTTACAATGAGCAGTTCTTC
CASSLYGIGGYNEQFF
>.|TRBV18|TRBD1|TRBJ1-2
TGTGCCAGCTCACCCACAGGGGCCTATGGCTACACCTTC
CASSPTGAYGYTF
>.|TRBV7-2|.|TRBJ2-7
TGTGCCAGCAGCTTAGCGGCGGGCCCATCCTACGAGCAGTACTTC
CASSLAAGPSYEQYF
>.|TRBV9|.|TRBJ2-2
TGTGCCAGCAGCGTAGTGGGGGGGCTAGTCACCGGGGAGCTGTTTTTT
CASSVVGGLVTGELFF
>.|TRBV19|TRBD1|TRBJ1-1
TGTGCCAGTAGTAGGACGGACAGGGGCGTTATGAACACTGAAGCTTTCTTT
CASSRTDRGVMNTEAFF
>.|TRBV4-1|.|TRBJ1-1
TGCGCCAGCAGCCAGATCGACAGGTCTCTTATGAACACTGAAGCTTTCTTT
CASSQIDRSLMNTEAFF
>once|TRBV6-2/TRBV6-3|TRBD2|TRBJ2-3
TGTGCCAGCAGTTACTCGGCGGGGGACACAGATACGCAGTATTTT
CASSYSAGDTDTQYF
>.|TRBV4-3|TRBD1|TRBJ1-2
TGCGCCAGCAGCCTTCAAGGGGGCCCCTCCTCTACTAACTATGGCTACACCTTC
CASSLQGGPSSTNYGYTF
>.|TRBV29-1|.|TRBJ2-4
TGCAGCGTTGGTCCAGGGGAAAACATTCAGTACTTC
CSVGPGENIQYF
>.|TRBV3-1/TRBV3-2|.|TRBJ2-7
TGTGCCAGCAGCCGGCCGCGGGTCCCCTCCGAGCAGTACTTC
CASSRPRVPSEQYF
>.|TRBV7-3|TRBD1|TRBJ2-2
TGTGCCAGCAGCTTCACAGGGGGAATCATCGGGGAGCTGTTTTTT
CASSFTGGIIGELFF
>.|TRBV28|.|TRBJ1-1
TGTGCCAGCAGTTTACCTACGGGACAAAGGAACACTGAAGCTTTCTTT
CASSLPTGQRNTEAFF
>.|TRBV2|.|TRBJ1-5
TGTGCCAGCAGTGACGAGGGAATCCAGCCCCAGCATTTT
CASSDEGIQPQHF
>.|TRBV3-1/TRBV3-2|.|TRBJ2-7
TGTGCCAGCAGCCAATCCCGGACAGTATTCTCCTACGAGCAGTACTTC
CASSQSRTVFSYEQYF
>.|TRBV7-9|.|TRBJ2-7
TGTGCCAGCAGCCCAACGTACACCGAGCAGTACTTC
CASSPTYTEQYF